This T cell receptor beta chain was identified in a study of blood T cell repertoires in COVID-19. Overall study context: Material from acute and convalescent COVID-19 was sourced from the United States, Italy and Spain.

Clones were read by immunoSEQ multiplex PCR, and TCRdb kept only the in-frame ones, dropping some. Of 250,000 to 350,000 clones listed, approximately 83% are singletons. CDR1 ENHRY and CDR2 SYGVKD come from the germline V gene. V was pared by 10 bases and J by 5 bases, with 7 bases of the junction left unmatched. The CDR3 is made up of 15 amino acids. This chain connects TRBV10-3 to TRBJ2-2; TRBD2 aligns across 13 bases. This TCR was recovered from a woman younger than 45 who had recovered from COVID-19. The sequencing sample was made of peripheral blood. CDR3 bases: TGTGCCACTAGACTAGCGGGGGGACGAACCGGGGAGCTGTTTTTT. Translating it yields CATRLAGGRTGELFF.